The 14 T cell receptor beta chains reported below all come from one sample, sequenced in a study of blood T cell repertoires in COVID-19 (dated by TCRdb to 2018 to 2021). The method behind the library was the immunoSEQ multiplex PCR assay. TCRdb's version of the immuneACCESS table is confined to in-frame rearrangements and falls short of the full clone set. An unresolved V gene accounts for under half of the shortfall where checked; the remainder is of unknown origin. The sample contains about 200,000 clones, approximately 85% of them found a single time. The ten biggest clones cover around 11% of the sample. The sample taken for sequencing was PBMCs or T cells enriched from blood (not recorded which). Every receptor here comes from a man aged 40-55 years who had recovered from COVID-19.

The chain has TRBV30 and TRBJ1-4, with D possibly TRBD1 on 6 matching bases. V was cut by 1 base and J by 7 bases, with 13 bases left in between. Germline loops: CDR1 GTSNPN, CDR2 SVGIG (reference sequence). This CDR3 is built from 14 residues. This chain's CDR3 is CAWSGIGRGEKLFF. Written as DNA, the CDR3 is TGTGCCTGGAGTGGGATCGGCAGGGGTGAAAAACTGTTTTTT.

The J gene is TRBJ1-4, the V gene TRBV5-1; D perhaps matches TRBD1 (5 bases). Trimming removed 6 bases from V and 8 bases from J, with 23 bases in between. There are 16 residues in the CDR3. Germline loops: CDR1 SGHRS, CDR2 YFSETQ. The CDR3 region has the DNA TGCGCCAGCAAAATGCGGGAAGGGGACCCTGACGAAAAACTGTTTTTT. Its protein product is CASKMREGDPDEKLFF.

The rearrangement joins TRBV7-9 to TRBJ2-1; 12 nucleotides agree with TRBD2. The CDR3 loop spans 17 amino acids. V lost 4 bases to trimming and J lost 8 bases; unmatched junction nucleotides: 12. Germline V gives CDR1 SEHNR, CDR2 FQNEAQ (reference sequence). Here the CDR3 reads CASSSQTSGSGYDEQFF. The CDR3 DNA sequence: TGTGCCAGCAGCTCCCAGACTAGCGGGAGCGGTTACGATGAGCAGTTCTTC.

The V call is TRBV9, the J call TRBJ1-1; possibly TRBD1 for D (6 bases). Trimming took 0 bases from V and 3 from J, leaving 9 bases between them. The CDR3 is 14 amino acids. Germline CDR1 and CDR2: SGDLS and YYNGEE. CDR3 DNA sequence: TGTGCCAGCAGCGTAGCCCAGGGGTACACTGAAGCTTTCTTT. Translation: CASSVAQGYTEAFF.

This clone was detected only a few times. V is TRBV5-1 and J is TRBJ2-1; TRBD1 matches at 8 bases. The V gene end was trimmed by 4 bases and the J gene end by 5 bases; junction bases not matched to a gene: 5. The CDR3 spans 14 residues. CDR1 is SGHRS, CDR2 YFSETQ, per germline. Written as DNA, the CDR3 is TGCGCCAGCAGCCTTCGACAGGGGCACAATGAGCAGTTCTTC. Residues: CASSLRQGHNEQFF.

The rearrangement links TRBV30 to TRBJ2-3, with 9 positions matching TRBD1. The trim removed 8 bases at V and 7 bases at J, leaving 4 bases unmatched. The CDR3 length is 11 residues. Per germline, CDR1 GTSNPN and CDR2 SVGIG (reference sequence). The CDR3 here is CAAHRGHTQYF. Written as DNA, the CDR3 is TGTGCCGCACACAGGGGGCATACGCAGTATTTT.

In this sample, this clone turned up a few times. The rearrangement uses TRBV5-1 and TRBJ2-3, with 7 bases fitting TRBD1. The CDR3 sequence is 16 residues long. Germline-derived CDR1 and CDR2 are SGHRS and YFSETQ. J gave up 3 bases and V 2 bases, and 9 bases lay outside the gene matches. CDR3 bases: TGCGCCAGCAGCTTTTTGTCAGGGGGATTGACAGATACGCAGTATTTT. It yields the protein CASSFLSGGLTDTQYF.

The CDR3 DNA is TGTGCCAGCAGCCCCCCGGGACAGGGAACAGATACGCAGTATTTT. Translation: CASSPPGQGTDTQYF. The chain is built from TRBV3-1 (or the pseudogene TRBV3-2) and TRBJ2-3; 9 bases fit TRBD1. The J segment lost 3 bases and the V segment lost 4 bases, leaving 5 bases of the junction unmatched. Per germline, CDR1 LGHDT and CDR2 YNNKEL (reference sequence). The CDR3 has 15 residues.

The count of this clone is one. The chain uses TRBV14 and TRBJ2-5, with 7 nucleotides matching TRBD2. This CDR3 region has 17 residues. From germline, CDR1 is SGHDN and CDR2 FVKESK. J lost 10 bases, V lost 0 bases, and 17 bases had no gene match. The CDR3 sequence: CASSQDGRRASGGDQYF. The CDR3 nucleotides read TGTGCCAGCAGCCAAGATGGTAGGAGGGCTAGCGGAGGGGACCAGTACTTC.

On this clone: At the DNA level, this CDR3 is encoded by other sequences in the same sample as well. DNA for the CDR3: TGTGCCAGTAGGGGACATCGGAATCAGCCCCAGCATTTT. Translating gives CASRGHRNQPQHF. V gene TRBV19 combines with J gene TRBJ1-5; maybe TRBD1 (6 bases). V lost 6 bases to trimming and J lost 4 bases, with 10 bases between them. The CDR3 runs to 13 residues. Germline CDR1 is LNHDA and CDR2 is SQIVND (reference sequence). The entire variable domain, with the rest obtained from reference TRBV19 and TRBJ1-5, is as follows: DGGITQSPKYLFRKEGQNVTLSCEQNLNHDAMYWYRQDPGQGLRLIYYSQIVNDFQKGDIAEGYSVSREKKESFPLTVTSAQKNPTAFYLCASRGHRNQPQHFGDGTRLSIL.

The rearrangement links TRBV6-1 to TRBJ2-1; 11 bases are shared with TRBD2. The germline gives CDR1 MNHNS, CDR2 SASEGT. The V and J ends lost 2 bases and 4 bases, in that order; junction bases with no gene match: 7. The length of the CDR3 is 17 residues. The CDR3 region has the DNA TGTGCCAGCAGTGAAAGGTGGCTAGCGGGAGGTTACAATGAGCAGTTCTTC. Protein product: CASSERWLAGGYNEQFF.

The chain employs TRBV11-2 and TRBJ1-4; weak D call: TRBD1 (6 bases). Germline V gene data show CDR1 as SGHAT and CDR2 as FQNNGV. CDR3 length: 15 amino acids. V dropped 1 base and J dropped 7 bases, with 13 bases sitting between them. In nucleotides, the CDR3 is TGTGCCAGCAGCTTAGGTTCCACAGGGCCTGAAAAACTGTTTTTT. Protein sequence: CASSLGSTGPEKLFF.

V and J are TRBV7-6 and TRBJ2-7; no definite D call. The CDR3 runs 14 residues. V lost 5 bases, J lost 2 bases, and 13 bases lay in between. CDR1 and CDR2 from the germline V gene are SGHVS and FNYEAQ. CDR3: CASSPNSNPYEQYF. Written as DNA, the CDR3 is TGTGCCAGCAGCCCGAATAGCAATCCCTACGAGCAGTACTTC.

The chain is built from TRBV5-1 and TRBJ2-1; TRBD1 is a possible D gene (7 bases). Germline values: CDR1 SGHRS, CDR2 YFSETQ. V was trimmed by 6 bases and J by 6 bases, leaving 22 bases between them. This CDR3 region has 16 residues. The CDR3 DNA follows: TGCGCCAGCACCTATGTTGGCGGCCAGGGGGGCAATGAGCAGTTCTTC. Amino acid sequence: CASTYVGGQGGNEQFF.